The clone carrying this T cell receptor (beta chain) was counted between two and nine times. Its antigen is not identified. Its ends do not fully match the called genes, so a read error is possible. The record originates from a study of cytomegalovirus exposure and HLA in healthy donors. Study conclusions and caveats: Most CMV-associated TCR beta chains were later found to appear HLA-restricted. According to an earlier analysis, most TCR beta V segments yielded productive rearrangements about 90% or about 30% of the time. A later analysis reportedly found that, within productive TCRs, an Asian-associated ancestry cluster had fewer N-insertions than the mean observed across the roughly 670 donors. Listed as cytomegalovirus-associated were more than 150 TCR beta chains.

Germline V gene sequence: CDR1 SGHRS, CDR2 YFSETQ. There are 14 residues in the CDR3. PCR used 60 Vbeta primers and 13 Jbeta primers. Profiling relied on immunoSEQ multiplex PCR, and the TCRdb table lists in-frame clones only, not all of them. The sample shows around 210,000 clones, 65% to 85% of them seen only once. This receptor was taken from a woman aged 25 to 39 in good health and CMV-seronegative. This chain uses TRBV5-1 with TRBJ2-7; 7 nucleotides line up with TRBD1. Sequenced material: PBMCs. The CDR3 DNA sequence: TGCGCCAGCAGCTTACGACAGGGTTTAGGCGAGCAGCACTTC. It codes for CASSLRQGLGEQHF.